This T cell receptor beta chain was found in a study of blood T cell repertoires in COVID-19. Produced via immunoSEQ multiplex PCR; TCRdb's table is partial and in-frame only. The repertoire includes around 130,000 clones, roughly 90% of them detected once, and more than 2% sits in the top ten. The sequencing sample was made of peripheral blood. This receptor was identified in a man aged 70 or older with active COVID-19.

DNA of the CDR3: TGTGCCAGCAAGGATCTGCTAGGCTACGAGCAGTACTTC. Translating gives CASKDLLGYEQYF. The V gene is TRBV6-5, the J gene TRBJ2-7; no clear D gene. Germline V gives CDR1 MNHEY, CDR2 SVGAGI. CDR3 size: 13 residues. V lost 7 bases, J lost 3 bases, and 13 bases lay in between.